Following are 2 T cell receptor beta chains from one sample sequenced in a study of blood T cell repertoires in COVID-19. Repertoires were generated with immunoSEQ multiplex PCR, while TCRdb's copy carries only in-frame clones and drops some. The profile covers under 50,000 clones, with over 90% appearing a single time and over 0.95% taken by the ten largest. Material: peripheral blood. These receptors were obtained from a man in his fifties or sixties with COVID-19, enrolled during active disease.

The CDR3 DNA sequence: TGTGCCAGCAGCGTAGCAGGGGTGTCCACTGAAGCTTTCTTT. Translation: CASSVAGVSTEAFF. V usage is TRBV9 and J usage is TRBJ1-1; D might be TRBD1 (6 bases). V lost 0 bases, J lost 4 bases, and 10 bases lay in between. The CDR3 consists of 14 residues. Germline loops: CDR1 SGDLS, CDR2 YYNGEE.

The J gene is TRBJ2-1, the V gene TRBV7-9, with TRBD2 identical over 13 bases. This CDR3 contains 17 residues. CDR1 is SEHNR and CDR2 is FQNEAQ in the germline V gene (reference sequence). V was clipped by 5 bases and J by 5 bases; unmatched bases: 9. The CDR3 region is CASSPGTSGMGDNEQFF. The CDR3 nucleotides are TGTGCCAGCAGCCCCGGGACTAGCGGGATGGGAGACAATGAGCAGTTCTTC.